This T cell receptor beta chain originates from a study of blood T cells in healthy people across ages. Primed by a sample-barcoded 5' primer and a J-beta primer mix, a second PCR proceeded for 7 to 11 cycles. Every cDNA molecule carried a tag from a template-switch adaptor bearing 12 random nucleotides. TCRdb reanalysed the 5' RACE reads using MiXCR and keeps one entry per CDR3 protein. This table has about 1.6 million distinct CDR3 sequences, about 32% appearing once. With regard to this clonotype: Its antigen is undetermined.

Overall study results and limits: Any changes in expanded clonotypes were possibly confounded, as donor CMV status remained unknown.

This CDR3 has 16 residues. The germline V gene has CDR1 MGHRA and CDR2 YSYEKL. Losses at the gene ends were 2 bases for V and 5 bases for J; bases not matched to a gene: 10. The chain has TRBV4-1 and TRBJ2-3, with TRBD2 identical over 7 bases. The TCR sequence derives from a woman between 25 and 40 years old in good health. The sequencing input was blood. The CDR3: CASSQPSGGSLDTQYF. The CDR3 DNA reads TGCGCCAGCAGCCAACCGTCTGGCGGGAGTTTAGATACGCAGTATTTT.